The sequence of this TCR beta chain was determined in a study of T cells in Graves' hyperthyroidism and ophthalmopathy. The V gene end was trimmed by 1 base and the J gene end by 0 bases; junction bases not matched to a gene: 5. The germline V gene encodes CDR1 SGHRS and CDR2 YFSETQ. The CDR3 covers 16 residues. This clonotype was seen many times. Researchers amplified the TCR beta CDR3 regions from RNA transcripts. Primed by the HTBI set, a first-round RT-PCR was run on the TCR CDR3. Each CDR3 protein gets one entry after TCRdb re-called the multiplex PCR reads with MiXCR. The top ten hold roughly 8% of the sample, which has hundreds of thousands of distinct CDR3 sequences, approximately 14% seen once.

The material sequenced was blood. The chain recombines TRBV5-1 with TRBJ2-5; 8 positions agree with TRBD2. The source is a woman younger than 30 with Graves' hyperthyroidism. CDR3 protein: CASSLSGGDNQETQYF. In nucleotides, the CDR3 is TGCGCCAGCAGCTTGTCGGGAGGGGACAACCAAGAGACCCAGTACTTC.